These 29 T cell receptor beta chains originate from one sample sequenced in a study of T cell repertoires in cytomegalovirus infection. TCRdb used MiXCR to reprocess the reads, holding one entry per CDR3 protein. The sample consists of around 180,000 distinct CDR3 sequences, roughly 20% of them appearing once. The sequenced sample was PBMCs. These receptors were taken from a human donor in good health (CMV status not recorded). Some clones in this sample may be carry-over from other donors' samples.

This clonotype has just one count. The CDR3 spells CASSVGTGGVEQYF. The CDR3 DNA is TGTGCCAGCAGCGTGGGGACAGGGGGAGTAGAGCAGTACTTC. This chain links TRBV9 with TRBJ2-7; 11 positions agree with TRBD1. The CDR3 is 14 amino acids. Germline trimming cut 2 bases from V and 7 bases from J; bases unmatched to any gene: 5. Germline-derived CDR1 and CDR2 are SGDLS and YYNGEE.

This clonotype showed up many times. The chain employs TRBV6-5 and TRBJ2-7; D might be TRBD1 (6 bases). V was pared by 6 bases and J by 0 bases, with 15 bases between. Germline values: CDR1 MNHEY, CDR2 SVGAGI. The CDR3 contains 15 residues. The CDR3 here is CASRPGGTSSYEQYF. The DNA of the CDR3 is TGTGCCAGCAGGCCTGGTGGGACATCCTCCTACGAGCAGTACTTC.

This chain connects TRBV6-2 or TRBV6-3 to TRBJ1-1; D gene ambiguous. CDR3 length equals 12 residues. V lost 6 bases and J lost 7, with 12 bases in between. Per the germline V gene, CDR1 is MNHEY and CDR2 is SVGEGT. The CDR3 DNA follows: TGTGCCAGCAGCCAGACACCGGTTGAAGCTTTCTTT. As protein: CASSQTPVEAFF.

This clonotype was seen many times. The gene calls are TRBV27 and TRBJ1-6; D perhaps matches TRBD1 (6 bases). Trimming took 0 bases from V and 9 from J, leaving 15 bases between them. CDR3 length: 16 amino acids. Germline lookup yields CDR1 MNHEY and CDR2 SMNVEV (reference sequence). The CDR3 DNA reads TGTGCCAGCAGTTTATCCCGGACACAAGGGGGTTCACCCCTCCACTTT. It codes for CASSLSRTQGGSPLHF.

There are a few counts of this clonotype. The gene calls are TRBV11-2 and TRBJ2-1; maybe TRBD2 (5 bases). Germline-derived CDR1 and CDR2 are SGHAT and FQNNGV. This CDR3 spans 15 amino acids. Trimming cost V 1 base and J 8 bases, with 15 bases left between them. The CDR3 DNA reads as TGTGCCAGCAGCTTAGGGGAGACGACGGGGTATGAGCAGTTCTTC. Translated: CASSLGETTGYEQFF.

The V and J genes are TRBV10-3 and TRBJ2-5; D uncertain. Per the germline V gene, CDR1 is ENHRY and CDR2 is SYGVKD. The CDR3 covers 16 residues. Trimming stripped 4 bases from V and 2 bases from J, with 17 bases between. The CDR3 region is CAISGGWSSQQETQYF. CDR3 bases: TGTGCCATCAGTGGTGGTTGGAGTAGCCAGCAAGAGACCCAGTACTTC.

This clonotype was detected a few times. The chain uses TRBV9 and TRBJ1-2, with TRBD1 matching 10 bases. The germline V gene encodes CDR1 SGDLS and CDR2 YYNGEE. The CDR3 runs 15 residues. Trimming cost V 0 bases and J 3 bases; bases outside gene matches: 2. The CDR3 loop reads CASSVGGTGDYGYTF. CDR3 DNA sequence: TGTGCCAGCAGCGTAGGGGGGACAGGGGACTATGGCTACACCTTC.

Only a few counts were recorded for this clonotype. V is TRBV9 and J is TRBJ1-5, with D tentatively TRBD1 (5 bases). The ends were cut back, 0 bases at V and 7 bases at J, with 14 bases in the middle. This CDR3 is built from 15 residues. CDR1 SGDLS and CDR2 YYNGEE come from the germline V gene. The CDR3, as DNA: TGTGCCAGCAGCGTAGATGGACACTTGTCGCAGCCCCAGCATTTT. It codes for CASSVDGHLSQPQHF.

The chain combines TRBV25-1 with TRBJ2-7; D is undetermined. Germline CDR1 reads MGHDK; CDR2 reads SYGVNS. The V end was cut by 4 bases, the J end by 2 bases, with 12 bases between. This CDR3 contains 14 residues. The CDR3: CASSALGWPYEQYF. The CDR3 DNA reads as TGTGCCAGCAGTGCCCTTGGATGGCCCTACGAGCAGTACTTC.

This clonotype turned up a few times. The chain joins TRBV28 to TRBJ2-5, with TRBD2 matching over 14 bases. This CDR3 comprises 16 residues. From germline, CDR1 is MDHEN and CDR2 SYDVKM. V shed 8 bases and J 2 bases; nucleotides not matched to a gene: 7. CDR3 nucleotide sequence: TGTGCCAGCGGGACTAGCGGGAGAGGGTATCAAGAGACCCAGTACTTC. Translated, it gives CASGTSGRGYQETQYF.

The chain is built from TRBV5-6 and TRBJ1-1; 9 bases are a match to TRBD1. The CDR3 sequence is 15 residues long. In germline, CDR1 is SGHDT, CDR2 YYEEEE. The V segment lost 2 bases and the J segment 6 bases; nucleotides outside the gene matches: 8. The CDR3 sequence is CASSLPGQGFPEAFF. DNA for the CDR3: TGTGCCAGCAGCTTACCCGGACAGGGGTTCCCTGAAGCTTTCTTT.

The chain links TRBV10-3 to TRBJ1-2; unclear D gene. This CDR3 is 12 amino acids long. V was cut by 7 bases and J by 8 bases, with 14 bases left in between. From germline, CDR1 is ENHRY and CDR2 SYGVKD. The CDR3 DNA follows: TGTGCCATCATTGGTACCGGCGACGGCTACACCTTC. This gives the protein CAIIGTGDGYTF.

This clonotype was seen repeatedly, ten times or more. In nucleotides, the CDR3 is TGTGCCAGCAGCAGGGGCAGGCAAGAGACCCAGTACTTC. This translates into CASSRGRQETQYF. The J gene is TRBJ2-5, the V gene TRBV7-2, with D maybe TRBD1 (5 bases). CDR3 length: 13 amino acids. Per germline, CDR1 SGHTA and CDR2 FQGNSA. The germline V and J ends were trimmed by 5 bases and 2 bases, with 9 bases remaining between them. Full variable domain (missing parts from reference TRBV7-2 and TRBJ2-5): GAGVSQSPSNKVTEKGKDVELRCDPISGHTALYWYRQSLGQGLEFLIYFQGNSAPDKSGLPSDRFSAERTGGSVSTLTIQRTQQEDSAVYLCASSRGRQETQYFGPGTRLLVL.

The V and J genes are TRBV7-8 and TRBJ1-1; D gene ambiguous. The CDR3 is made up of 14 amino acids. V gave up 5 bases and J gave up 7 bases, with 17 bases separating them. Germline V CDR1 and CDR2: SGHVS, FQNEAQ. This chain's CDR3 is CASSPRPRADEAFF. As DNA, the CDR3 is TGTGCCAGCAGCCCACGCCCCCGGGCAGATGAAGCTTTCTTT.

This chain links TRBV4-2 with TRBJ2-1; D possibly corresponds to TRBD2 (6 bases). Trimming took off 4 bases at V and 7 bases at J, with 17 bases between the two ends. CDR3 length equals 15 residues. CDR1 is LGHNA, CDR2 YNFKEQ, per germline. CDR3 in amino acids: CASSPLRGLRNEQFF. The CDR3 nucleotides are TGTGCCAGCAGCCCTCTCCGGGGACTGAGGAATGAGCAGTTCTTC.

The CDR3: CASRAPEGQGSGELFF. Written as DNA, the CDR3 is TGTGCCAGCAGAGCCCCCGAGGGACAGGGGTCCGGGGAGCTGTTTTTT. J is TRBJ2-2 and V is TRBV28; 10 nucleotides align to TRBD1. V gave up 6 bases and J gave up 6 bases; unmatched junction bases: 10. Germline V lookup: CDR1 MDHEN, CDR2 SYDVKM. The CDR3 is 16 residues long.

The rearrangement joins TRBV2 to TRBJ2-4; D is ambiguous. The V and J ends lost 5 bases and 8 bases respectively, with 16 bases between them. The CDR3 covers 14 residues. Germline CDR1 SNHLY, CDR2 FYNNEI. CDR3: CASSRAVRTDIQYF. CDR3 DNA sequence: TGTGCCAGCAGTAGGGCAGTAAGGACCGACATTCAGTACTTC.

This chain links TRBV5-1 with TRBJ2-3; TRBD2 agrees at 11 bases. CDR1 and CDR2 from the germline V gene are SGHRS and YFSETQ. The CDR3 runs to 19 residues. The J segment lost 0 bases and the V segment lost 4 bases, leaving 13 bases of the junction unmatched. This CDR3 is CASSVGSGTSGTSTDTQYF. CDR3 in DNA: TGCGCCAGCAGCGTGGGTTCCGGGACTAGCGGAACTAGCACAGATACGCAGTATTTT.

This clonotype was found a few times. The chain is built from TRBV30 and TRBJ2-7; 8 bases line up with TRBD1. This CDR3 contains 13 residues. With V trimmed by 8 bases and J by 3 bases, 9 bases remained unmatched. Looked up from germline, CDR1 is GTSNPN and CDR2 is SVGIG (reference sequence). CDR3 DNA sequence: TGTGCCGGTCACAGGGGGTCTTTCTACGAGCAGTACTTC. Encoded protein: CAGHRGSFYEQYF.

The CDR3 nucleotides are TGTGCCAGCAGTGAAGTGGGACTGCTCGCGAACACCGGGGAGCTGTTTTTT. Residues: CASSEVGLLANTGELFF. The chain uses TRBV2 and TRBJ2-2; D is perhaps TRBD2 (6 bases). The CDR3 consists of 17 residues. V lost 1 base and J 0 bases, leaving 12 bases between the germline ends. CDR1 and CDR2 (germline): SNHLY, FYNNEI.

This clonotype has just a few counts. V gene TRBV4-1 combines with J gene TRBJ2-5; D remains ambiguous. The germline V and J ends were trimmed by 2 bases and 3 bases, with 7 bases remaining between them. CDR1 and CDR2 from the germline V gene are MGHRA and YSYEKL. The CDR3 length is 13 residues. Here the CDR3 reads CASSQLYEETQYF. The CDR3, as DNA: TGCGCCAGCAGCCAACTTTACGAAGAGACCCAGTACTTC.

This clonotype was found a few times. The CDR3 is CASSLGNRVYTGELFF. In nucleotides, the CDR3 is TGTGCCAGCAGCTTAGGGAACAGGGTTTACACCGGGGAGCTGTTTTTT. This rearrangement joins TRBV7-2 to TRBJ2-2; D may be TRBD1 (6 bases). The CDR3 extends over 16 amino acids. The V gene's germline CDR1 is SGHTA and CDR2 FQGNSA. Trimming took 1 base from V and 3 from J, leaving 12 bases between them.

V is TRBV10-3 and J is TRBJ2-5, with D unclear. The V and J ends lost 5 bases and 1 base respectively, with 8 bases between them. The CDR3 length is 13 residues. CDR1 ENHRY and CDR2 SYGVKD come from the germline V gene. CDR3 coding DNA: TGTGCCATCAGTAAGGCCAGCCAAGAGACCCAGTACTTC. Translated: CAISKASQETQYF.

The chain joins TRBV6-5 to TRBJ2-1; 8 bases line up with TRBD2. V shed 2 bases, J shed 5 bases, and the junction held 14 bases outside the gene matches. The CDR3 contains 18 residues. CDR1 is MNHEY, CDR2 SVGAGI, per germline. The DNA for the CDR3 is TGTGCCAGCAGTTACAAAGGGACGAGCGGGAGAGGCGACAATGAGCAGTTCTTC. This translates into CASSYKGTSGRGDNEQFF.

There are many counts of this clonotype. The chain couples TRBV7-2 to TRBJ2-4, with 8 bases identical to TRBD2. J gave up 16 bases and V 2 bases, and 16 bases lay outside the gene matches. The CDR3 consists of 15 residues. Germline CDR1 is SGHTA and CDR2 is FQGNSA. The CDR3 region has the DNA TGTGCCAGCAGCTTAAGGCGGGAGGCCTCACTAGGCGTCTACTTC. Translating gives CASSLRREASLGVYF. Full variable domain (outside the CDR3, taken from reference TRBV7-2 and TRBJ2-4): GAGVSQSPSNKVTEKGKDVELRCDPISGHTALYWYRQSLGQGLEFLIYFQGNSAPDKSGLPSDRFSAERTGGSVSTLTIQRTQQEDSAVYLCASSLRREASLGVYFGAGTRLSVL.

In this sample, this clonotype turned up many times. The chain uses TRBV7-2 and TRBJ2-4; no reliable D call. V gave up 6 bases and J gave up 3 bases, with 15 bases separating them. Germline V CDR1 and CDR2: SGHTA, FQGNSA. CDR3 length: 15 residues. CDR3 sequence (DNA): TGTGCCAGCAGTTCCCCCGTGGTGGACAAAAACATTCAGTACTTC. Protein product: CASSSPVVDKNIQYF.

There are a few counts of this clonotype. The chain carries TRBV19 and TRBJ1-1; 7 bases map to TRBD1. This CDR3 region has 15 residues. CDR1 is LNHDA, CDR2 SQIVND, per germline (reference sequence). The V segment lost 5 bases and the J segment 7 bases; nucleotides outside the gene matches: 13. Here the CDR3 reads CASSLGTAFGDEAFF. As DNA, the CDR3 is TGTGCCAGTAGTTTAGGGACAGCGTTTGGCGATGAAGCTTTCTTT.

This clonotype was picked up a small number of times. This chain connects TRBV6-2 or TRBV6-3 to TRBJ1-1, with a weak D call TRBD1 (5 bases). The CDR3 contains 11 residues. The germline V gene encodes CDR1 MNHEY and CDR2 SVGEGT. Deletions cut 6 bases from V and 10 bases from J, with 12 bases between. The DNA of the CDR3 is TGTGCCAGCAGCTCCGGGGGGGGAGCTTTCTTT. It specifies CASSSGGGAFF.

This chain joins TRBV12-3 or TRBV12-4 and TRBJ1-2; no firm D call. Trimming shortened V by 5 bases and J by 0 bases, and 13 bases separated the two germline ends. This CDR3 has 15 amino acids. In nucleotides, the CDR3 is TGTGCCAGCAGTCCCTCGCGGATAGCTAACTATGGCTACACCTTC. It yields the protein CASSPSRIANYGYTF.